A single sample is the source of the 4 T cell receptor beta chains below, sequenced in a study of radiation and T cells in renal cell carcinoma. Time point of the sample: blood 2 weeks post-SBRT. Treatment described: 15 Gy SBRT to primary tumor, nephrectomy 4 weeks later. Clones were sequenced by immunoSEQ multiplex PCR, and TCRdb holds only the in-frame ones, with some missing. The sample lists roughly 140,000 clones, 80% to 90% seen once, with 10% to 15% in the top ten. Specimen: blood, collected from a patient whose treatment included radiotherapy and nephrectomy. Receptors originate from a woman in her forties or fifties with renal cell carcinoma.

This clone was detected a few times. The chain recombines TRBV7-8 with TRBJ1-5; D possibly corresponds to TRBD1 (6 bases). The germline V and J ends were trimmed by 5 bases and 4 bases, with 18 bases remaining between them. The CDR3 runs to 16 residues. The germline CDR1 and CDR2 sequences are SGHVS and FQNEAQ. The CDR3 DNA reads TGTGCCAGCAGCGCCCTCCGGGACAACAATAATCAGCCCCAGCATTTT. Translation: CASSALRDNNNQPQHF.

CDR3 coding DNA: TGTGCCTGGAGTGTACAGAGGGGCAATGAGCAGTTCTTC. Translating gives CAWSVQRGNEQFF. The chain has TRBV30 and TRBJ2-1, with D perhaps assigned TRBD1 or TRBD2 (5 bases each). Per the germline V gene, CDR1 is GTSNPN and CDR2 is SVGIG (reference sequence). The V and J ends lost 0 bases and 6 bases respectively, with 9 bases between them. The CDR3 covers 13 residues.

The J gene is TRBJ1-5, the V gene TRBV5-1, with D unresolved. CDR1 and CDR2 (germline): SGHRS, YFSETQ. The ends were cut back, 0 bases at V and 0 bases at J, with 7 bases in the middle. The CDR3 is 15 residues long. The CDR3 DNA reads as TGCGCCAGCAGCTTGGGGCCAAATAGCAATCAGCCCCAGCATTTT. Its translation is CASSLGPNSNQPQHF.

This clone was counted once. This sequence joins TRBV5-1 and TRBJ1-4; a weak D match, TRBD1 (5 bases). The CDR3 contains 15 residues. Germline-derived CDR1 and CDR2 are SGHRS and YFSETQ. V was pared by 0 bases and J by 6 bases, with 12 bases between. The CDR3 reads CASSLEGARDEKLFF. In nucleotides, the CDR3 is TGCGCCAGCAGCTTGGAAGGGGCGAGGGATGAAAAACTGTTTTTT.